This T cell receptor (beta chain) was sequenced for a study of blood T cell repertoires in COVID-19. Sequencing used immunoSEQ multiplex PCR; TCRdb keeps in-frame clones, though not all of them. This sample has about 270,000 clones, with 75% to 90% found just once. The germline V gene has CDR1 SGHNT and CDR2 YYREEE (reference sequence). This CDR3 spans 13 amino acids. The V gene end was trimmed by 9 bases and the J gene end by 8 bases; junction bases not matched to a gene: 12. V is TRBV5-4 and J is TRBJ1-2; 8 nucleotides agree with TRBD1. The TCR sequence derives from a woman between 65 and 79 years old with COVID-19, enrolled during active disease. Sequencing input: peripheral blood. The CDR3: CATDRQGAEGYTF. CDR3 nucleotide sequence: TGTGCCACCGATCGTCAGGGGGCAGAGGGCTACACCTTC.